Following are 29 T cell receptor beta chains from one sample sequenced in a study of cytomegalovirus exposure and HLA in healthy donors. PCR amplification relied on 60 Vbeta primers (plus 13 Jbeta primers). Here immunoSEQ multiplex PCR was the method, and the copy in TCRdb shows in-frame clones only, minus some. The table shows roughly 120,000 clones, with roughly four fifths occurring only once. Sample: PBMCs. Receptor source: a man aged 50-59 years in good health and CMV-seropositive.

The rearrangement links TRBV11-2 to TRBJ2-1; 7 bases agree with TRBD1. This CDR3 contains 14 residues. Germline V gives CDR1 SGHAT, CDR2 FQNNGV. After removal of 5 bases from V and 4 bases from J, the junction contained 5 bases not matched to a gene. The CDR3 sequence is CASSPGTVYNEQFF. The CDR3 DNA sequence: TGTGCCAGCAGCCCCGGGACAGTGTACAATGAGCAGTTCTTC. Based on the CDR3 plus reference TRBV11-2 and TRBJ2-1, the full variable domain is EAGVAQSPRYKIIEKRQSVAFWCNPISGHATLYWYQQILGQGPKLLIQFQNNGVVDDSQLPKDRFSAERLKGVDSTLKIQPAKLEDSAVYLCASSPGTVYNEQFFGPGTRLTVL.

In regard to this clone: Other DNA sequences from this sample encode an identical CDR3 as well. CDR3 amino acids: CASSFASGGSYEQYF. The CDR3 nucleotides read TGTGCCAGCAGCTTCGCTAGCGGGGGTTCTTACGAGCAGTACTTC. The chain recombines TRBV7-2 with TRBJ2-7; 10 bases line up with TRBD2. CDR1 and CDR2 (germline): SGHTA, FQGNSA. This CDR3 is built from 15 residues. Trimming took 3 bases from V and 4 from J; bases not matched to a gene: 6.

V gene TRBV19 combines with J gene TRBJ2-7; 12 bases line up with TRBD1. The CDR3 contains 17 residues. Unmatched junction bases numbered 14, after V lost 4 bases and J lost 7 bases. CDR1 is LNHDA, CDR2 SQIVND, per germline (reference sequence). The CDR3 loop reads CASSTLEPGQGAGEQYF. The CDR3 coding sequence is TGTGCCAGTAGTACTCTCGAACCGGGACAGGGGGCTGGGGAGCAGTACTTC.

V usage is TRBV25-1 and J usage is TRBJ1-1, with a tentative D call TRBD1 (5 bases). This CDR3 comprises 13 residues. The V end was cut by 2 bases, the J end by 5 bases, with 9 bases between. CDR1 and CDR2 (germline): MGHDK, SYGVNS. In nucleotides, the CDR3 is TGTGCCAGCAGTGAAAAGGGGAGGACTGAAGCTTTCTTT. This translates into CASSEKGRTEAFF.

V and J are TRBV11-2 and TRBJ2-1, with 9 bases lining up with TRBD1. The CDR3 runs 15 residues. J gave up 7 bases and V 4 bases, and 8 bases lay outside the gene matches. Germline CDR1 SGHAT, CDR2 FQNNGV. CDR3 sequence: CASSSGDREVNEQFF. CDR3 DNA sequence: TGTGCCAGCAGCTCCGGGGACAGGGAAGTGAATGAGCAGTTCTTC.

V gene TRBV7-9 combines with J gene TRBJ2-1, with TRBD2 matching over 7 bases. The CDR3 sequence is 16 residues long. From germline, CDR1 is SEHNR and CDR2 FQNEAQ (reference sequence). V was clipped by 2 bases and J by 1 base; unmatched bases: 5. In DNA form, the CDR3 reads TGTGCCAGCAGCTTAACCGCTAGCGGATCCTACAATGAGCAGTTCTTC. Residues: CASSLTASGSYNEQFF.

The chain couples TRBV5-1 to TRBJ2-1; 8 bases match TRBD1. Germline CDR1 and CDR2: SGHRS and YFSETQ. The CDR3 length is 16 residues. V trimming: 2 bases; J trimming: 3 bases; junction bases outside the gene matches: 7. CDR3 in DNA: TGCGCCAGCAGCTTTGAGCCCGGGACAGGCTACAATGAGCAGTTCTTC. Translating gives CASSFEPGTGYNEQFF.

V gene TRBV29-1 combines with J gene TRBJ2-5, with TRBD1 as a possible D gene (6 bases). The V end was cut by 7 bases, the J end by 7 bases, with 10 bases between. This CDR3 comprises 10 residues. Per germline, CDR1 SQVTM and CDR2 ANQGSEA. The CDR3: CSAQGTTQYF. For the CDR3, the DNA is TGCAGCGCCCAGGGGACGACCCAGTACTTC.

V and J are TRBV6-5 and TRBJ1-1; D not resolved. From germline, CDR1 is MNHEY and CDR2 SVGAGI. V lost 2 bases and J 5 bases, leaving 6 bases between the germline ends. The CDR3 has 12 residues. This CDR3 is CASSYGGTEAFF. CDR3 bases: TGTGCCAGCAGTTACGGAGGGACTGAAGCTTTCTTT.

This chain connects TRBV4-1 to TRBJ1-1, with D unresolved. Trimming shortened V by 4 bases and J by 5 bases, and 5 bases separated the two germline ends. Germline lookup yields CDR1 MGHRA and CDR2 YSYEKL. This CDR3 is 11 amino acids long. CDR3 in DNA: TGCGCCAGCAGCCGAGGGACTGAAGCTTTCTTT. This gives the protein CASSRGTEAFF.

This clone was seen just once. V usage is TRBV10-1 and J usage is TRBJ2-1; perhaps TRBD2 as D (5 bases). Trimming cost V 2 bases and J 15 bases, with 17 bases left between them. This CDR3 spans 13 amino acids. Germline CDR1 reads WNHNN; CDR2 reads SYGVQD (reference sequence). The DNA of the CDR3 is TGCGCCAGCAGTGAGGTCGGCCTAGCCCAGTTGTTCTTC. Amino acids: CASSEVGLAQLFF.

This clone appeared a single time. This chain links TRBV15 with TRBJ2-4; 7 bases are a match to TRBD1. Per the germline V gene, CDR1 is LNHNV and CDR2 is YYDKDF (reference sequence). The CDR3 has 18 residues. V shed 1 base, J shed 0 bases, and the junction held 9 bases outside the gene matches. CDR3 in amino acids: CATSRASDRVRAKNIQYF. In nucleotides, the CDR3 is TGTGCCACCAGCAGAGCTTCAGACAGGGTTCGAGCCAAAAACATTCAGTACTTC.

The chain uses TRBV5-1 and TRBJ1-1, with D unclear. The CDR3 contains 14 residues. Deletions cut 3 bases from V and 0 bases from J, with 9 bases between. Germline V gene data show CDR1 as SGHRS and CDR2 as YFSETQ. CDR3 DNA sequence: TGCGCCAGCAGCTGGAACAGCATGAACACTGAAGCTTTCTTT. Protein: CASSWNSMNTEAFF.

V gene TRBV2 combines with J gene TRBJ2-1; 14 bases are a match to TRBD2. V lost 6 bases, J lost 0 bases, and 10 bases stayed unmatched. The CDR3 is 19 residues long. The V gene's germline CDR1 is SNHLY and CDR2 FYNNEI. The CDR3 DNA is TGTGCCAGCAGGGGACTAGCGGGGGCCCTAAGTAGCTCCTACAATGAGCAGTTCTTC. Residues: CASRGLAGALSSSYNEQFF.

The chain carries TRBV21-1 and TRBJ2-1; TRBD1, the D gene given by the table, was not confirmed from the DNA. TRBV21-1 has pseudogene status. The CDR3 length is 13 residues. The DNA of the CDR3 is TGTGCGATTGAAGGGGGCTCCTACAATGAGCAGTTCTTC. Residues: CAIEGGSYNEQFF.

The gene calls are TRBV5-5 and TRBJ2-1; D unclear. Trimming cost V 4 bases and J 7 bases, with 12 bases left between them. The CDR3 spans 13 residues. The germline CDR1 and CDR2 sequences are SGHKS and YYEKEE (reference sequence). CDR3 residues: CASSPRLGNEQFF. As DNA, the CDR3 is TGTGCCAGCAGCCCCCGTCTCGGGAATGAGCAGTTCTTC.

V is TRBV7-2 and J is TRBJ1-5, with D possibly TRBD1 on 5 matching bases. CDR3 length equals 16 residues. Germline lookup yields CDR1 SGHTA and CDR2 FQGNSA. V gave up 5 bases and J gave up 0 bases, with 14 bases separating them. CDR3: CASSGAVSFSNQPQHF. CDR3 nucleotide sequence: TGTGCCAGCAGCGGGGCCGTCTCCTTTAGCAATCAGCCCCAGCATTTT.

This sequence joins TRBV27 and TRBJ2-3; TRBD1 matches 9 bases. CDR3 size: 15 residues. J lost 5 bases, V lost 7 bases, and 10 bases had no gene match. CDR1 is MNHEY, CDR2 SMNVEV, per germline (reference sequence). CDR3 sequence: CASNKLDRGEDTQYF. Here the CDR3 DNA reads TGTGCCAGCAACAAATTGGACAGGGGAGAAGATACGCAGTATTTT.

V is TRBV10-1 and J is TRBJ1-4; TRBD1 is a possible D gene (5 bases). Germline V gives CDR1 WNHNN, CDR2 SYGVQD (reference sequence). The ends were cut back, 5 bases at V and 6 bases at J, with 13 bases in the middle. This CDR3 comprises 14 residues. The CDR3 reads CASSMGGGDEKLFF. The DNA for the CDR3 is TGCGCCAGCAGTATGGGAGGAGGGGATGAAAAACTGTTTTTT.

The genes are TRBV19 and TRBJ1-2; the match to TRBD1 covers 10 bases. The CDR3 consists of 15 residues. Per the germline V gene, CDR1 is LNHDA and CDR2 is SQIVND (reference sequence). V was pared by 6 bases and J by 3 bases, with 7 bases of the junction left unmatched. CDR3 coding DNA: TGTGCCAGTAGACAGACGGGACAGGGGCACTATGGCTACACCTTC. As protein: CASRQTGQGHYGYTF. Based on the CDR3 plus reference TRBV19 and TRBJ1-2, the full variable domain is DGGITQSPKYLFRKEGQNVTLSCEQNLNHDAMYWYRQDPGQGLRLIYYSQIVNDFQKGDIAEGYSVSREKKESFPLTVTSAQKNPTAFYLCASRQTGQGHYGYTFGSGTRLTVV.

The gene calls are TRBV11-2 and TRBJ2-1, with TRBD2 matching over 13 bases. This CDR3 is 17 amino acids long. Germline V gene lookup returns CDR1 SGHAT and CDR2 FQNNGV. V was clipped by 11 bases and J by 3 bases; unmatched bases: 13. CDR3 residues: CASSTSGGAGIYNEQFF. CDR3 coding DNA: TGTGCCTCTTCAACTAGCGGGGGGGCCGGTATCTACAATGAGCAGTTCTTC.

The chain uses TRBV7-5 and TRBJ2-7; TRBD2, the D gene given by the table, was not confirmed from the DNA. TRBV7-5 is a listed pseudogene. The CDR3 covers 20 residues. For the CDR3, the DNA is TGTGTCAGAAGCTTAAAGGATTGCAGGGAGGGGTTTCGTTTTCCCTACGAGCAGTACTTC. Protein product: CVRSLKDCREGFRFPYEQYF.

This clone was recorded only once. The chain couples TRBV7-8 to TRBJ1-6, with 7 bases aligning to TRBD1. Per the germline V gene, CDR1 is SGHVS and CDR2 is FQNEAQ. The CDR3 spans 16 residues. Trimming removed 5 bases from V and 0 bases from J; junction bases left unmatched: 4. CDR3 in amino acids: CASSETGSSYNSPLHF. CDR3 in DNA: TGTGCCAGCAGCGAGACAGGGAGCTCCTATAATTCACCCCTCCACTTT.

This clone has only one observation. The chain couples TRBV7-2 to TRBJ2-5; TRBD1 agrees at 7 bases. The CDR3 is made up of 14 amino acids. Germline V gene data show CDR1 as SGHTA and CDR2 as FQGNSA. The J segment lost 3 bases and the V segment lost 4 bases, leaving 5 bases of the junction unmatched. CDR3 sequence reads: CASSSTGLKETQYF. The DNA for the CDR3 is TGTGCCAGCAGCTCGACAGGGCTTAAAGAGACCCAGTACTTC. Looking up the rest from reference TRBV7-2 and TRBJ2-5 gives the full variable domain: GAGVSQSPSNKVTEKGKDVELRCDPISGHTALYWYRQSLGQGLEFLIYFQGNSAPDKSGLPSDRFSAERTGGSVSTLTIQRTQQEDSAVYLCASSSTGLKETQYFGPGTRLLVL.

This chain connects TRBV18 to TRBJ1-3; 7 nucleotides align to TRBD1. Germline-derived CDR1 and CDR2 are KGHSH and LQKENI. The CDR3 covers 16 residues. The V gene end was trimmed by 6 bases and the J gene end by 0 bases; junction bases not matched to a gene: 8. This CDR3 is CASSSATGSSGNTIYF. The DNA for the CDR3 is TGTGCCAGCTCCTCCGCGACAGGGAGCTCTGGAAACACCATATATTTT.

The rearrangement uses TRBV29-1 and TRBJ2-3; no clear D gene. Germline assignment: CDR1 SQVTM and CDR2 ANQGSEA. Between the trimmed V and J ends, which lost 0 bases and 5 bases, there was a span of 12 bases. The CDR3 covers 14 residues. The CDR3 DNA follows: TGCAGCGTTGAAGATGGAAAGACGGGAGATACGCAGTATTTT. Its translation is CSVEDGKTGDTQYF.

V gene TRBV25-1 combines with J gene TRBJ2-7; 10 bases map to TRBD1. CDR3 size: 14 residues. V was clipped by 5 bases and J by 6 bases; unmatched bases: 7. Germline-derived CDR1 and CDR2 are MGHDK and SYGVNS. The CDR3 nucleotides are TGTGCCAGCAGTAGGACAGGGGGTGTTAGCGAGCAGTACTTC. This translates into CASSRTGGVSEQYF.

V and J are TRBV7-9 and TRBJ2-5; 7 bases are a match to TRBD1. This CDR3 is built from 14 residues. After removal of 5 bases from V and 4 bases from J, the junction contained 7 bases not matched to a gene. Germline V gene lookup returns CDR1 SEHNR and CDR2 FQNEAQ (reference sequence). The CDR3, as DNA: TGTGCCAGCAGCCTCGGTCCAGGGGGAGAGACCCAGTACTTC. This translates into CASSLGPGGETQYF.

This rearrangement joins TRBV29-1 to TRBJ2-2; the match to TRBD1 covers 10 bases. Germline V gene data show CDR1 as SQVTM and CDR2 as ANQGSEA. This CDR3 comprises 14 residues. The ends lost 7 bases at V and 6 bases at J; junction bases unmatched: 8. CDR3 in DNA: TGCAGCGCTGGGGGACAGGGGATCCCCGGGGAGCTGTTTTTT. This sequence encodes CSAGGQGIPGELFF.